The 18 T cell receptor beta chains presented below share a single source sample, sequenced in a study of CD8 T cells in Susac syndrome (dated by TCRdb to about 2019). Preparation of the library involved the immunoSEQ multiplex PCR assay. RNA was extracted with the RNeasy kit and roughly 0.45 to 1 ug was reverse transcribed using random hexamers. TCRdb itself trimmed the public reads at Q25 with fastp, ran MiXCR and retained productive beta chains. Every entry covers one CDR3 protein and lists the most common genes and DNA from its rows. For this sample the table gives about 160,000 distinct CDR3 sequences, of which about 93% were detected only once. More than 0.11% of the sample lies in the top ten. The sequenced sample consisted of CD4+ T cells from PBMCs. Receptors originate from a human donor in good health.

V usage is TRBV12-3 or TRBV12-4 and J usage is TRBJ1-5; D is unclear. Trimming removed 3 bases from V and 3 bases from J, with 9 bases in between. The length of the CDR3 is 14 residues. CDR3 sequence (DNA): TGTGCCAGCAGTTTGTTGCGGGACAATCAGCCCCAGCATTTT. Protein: CASSLLRDNQPQHF.

The chain recombines TRBV29-1 with TRBJ1-2; possible D gene TRBD1, 5 bases. The CDR3 contains 11 residues. Germline CDR1 SQVTM, CDR2 ANQGSEA. V lost 4 bases and J 8 bases, leaving 11 bases between the germline ends. CDR3 DNA: TGCAGCGTTGGAGGTCAGGGCGGCTACACCTTC. It is translated as CSVGGQGGYTF.

The chain has TRBV7-8 and TRBJ2-1; TRBD2 is a possible D gene (7 bases). Germline values: CDR1 SGHVS, CDR2 FQNEAQ. Trimming stripped 0 bases from V and 0 bases from J, with 15 bases between. This CDR3 has 18 residues. CDR3: CASSLAGGLSSSYNEQFF. The CDR3 region has the DNA TGTGCCAGCAGCTTAGCGGGGGGGCTATCCAGCTCCTACAATGAGCAGTTCTTC.

This clonotype occurred once. The rearrangement uses TRBV12-3 or TRBV12-4 and TRBJ2-7; D gene uncertain. Deletions cut 1 base from V and 3 bases from J, with 10 bases between. The CDR3 totals 14 residues. The CDR3, as DNA: TGTGCCAGCAGTTTAGAGGGCCGGAACTACGAGCAGTACTTC. Protein product: CASSLEGRNYEQYF.

The gene calls are TRBV5-1 and TRBJ2-1; 8 nucleotides line up with TRBD2. In germline, CDR1 is SGHRS, CDR2 YFSETQ. The V and J ends lost 3 bases and 6 bases, in that order; junction bases with no gene match: 14. The CDR3 length is 17 residues. Here the CDR3 DNA reads TGCGCCAGCAGCTACAGCGGGGGCCCGGGGGTTGGCAATGAGCAGTTCTTC. Its translation is CASSYSGGPGVGNEQFF. Drawing the rest from reference TRBV5-1 and TRBJ2-1, the complete variable domain is KAGVTQTPRYLIKTRGQQVTLSCSPISGHRSVSWYQQTPGQGLQFLFEYFSETQRNKGNFPGRFSGRQFSNSRSEMNVSTLELGDSALYLCASSYSGGPGVGNEQFFGPGTRLTVL.

This clonotype has a handful of counts. This chain links TRBV2 with TRBJ1-5, with 11 bases identical to TRBD1. The J segment lost 5 bases and the V segment lost 4 bases, leaving 1 base of the junction unmatched. From germline, CDR1 is SNHLY and CDR2 FYNNEI. The CDR3 sequence is 14 residues long. DNA of the CDR3: TGTGCCAGCAGTGGGACAGGGGGCGATCAGCCCCAGCATTTT. This translates into CASSGTGGDQPQHF.

The chain recombines TRBV5-1 with TRBJ2-2; the D gene is possibly TRBD1 (5 bases). This CDR3 is 15 amino acids long. The V gene lost 2 bases and the J gene lost 5 bases, with 13 bases spanning the gap. CDR1 is SGHRS and CDR2 is YFSETQ in the germline V gene. Here the CDR3 DNA reads TGCGCCAGCAGCTTTATGCAGGGCGGAACCGGGGAGCTGTTTTTT. It codes for CASSFMQGGTGELFF.

J is TRBJ1-5 and V is TRBV15, with D perhaps matching TRBD1 (5 bases). V dropped 2 bases and J dropped 4 bases, with 15 bases sitting between them. CDR3 length: 16 amino acids. Germline CDR1 LNHNV, CDR2 YYDKDF (reference sequence). The CDR3 bases are TGTGCCACCAGCAGACCGGGACGTACGATAAATCAGCCCCAGCATTTT. As protein: CATSRPGRTINQPQHF.

This chain connects TRBV20-1 to TRBJ1-2; 7 bases align to TRBD1. The CDR3 covers 12 residues. Germline lookup yields CDR1 DFQATT and CDR2 SNEGSKA (reference sequence). V gave up 3 bases and J gave up 6 bases; unmatched junction bases: 4. The CDR3 coding sequence is TGCAGTGCTAGCTCGACAGGGCATGGCTACACCTTC. Encoded protein: CSASSTGHGYTF.

The CDR3 protein is CASSLLDQETQYF. The CDR3 DNA reads as TGTGCCAGCAGCTTACTAGACCAAGAGACCCAGTACTTC. The V gene is TRBV7-8, the J gene TRBJ2-5, with D uncertain. Germline V gene lookup returns CDR1 SGHVS and CDR2 FQNEAQ. This CDR3 region has 13 residues. Between the trimmed V and J ends, which lost 2 bases and 0 bases, there was a span of 4 bases.

V and J are TRBV12-3 or TRBV12-4 and TRBJ2-4, with 7 bases aligning to TRBD1. The CDR3 runs to 14 residues. Trimming took 7 bases from V and 8 from J; bases not matched to a gene: 11. The CDR3 bases are TGTGCCAGCACCCCTGGGACAGTTTTAGACATTCAGTACTTC. It codes for CASTPGTVLDIQYF.

This rearrangement joins TRBV9 to TRBJ1-2; 9 bases match TRBD1. The CDR3 totals 14 residues. Germline V lookup: CDR1 SGDLS, CDR2 YYNGEE. Trimming removed 4 bases from V and 7 bases from J; junction bases left unmatched: 8. The CDR3 sequence: CASSPGTGKGGYTF. CDR3 coding DNA: TGTGCCAGCAGCCCGGGGACAGGGAAGGGTGGCTACACCTTC.

The chain recombines TRBV20-1 with TRBJ2-5; TRBD2 matches 12 bases. The germline CDR1 and CDR2 sequences are DFQATT and SNEGSKA (reference sequence). Unmatched junction bases numbered 4, after V lost 2 bases and J lost 0 bases. This CDR3 contains 16 residues. The CDR3 here is CSARLAGGPHQETQYF. The CDR3 DNA follows: TGCAGTGCTAGACTAGCGGGGGGGCCTCACCAAGAGACCCAGTACTTC.

The chain uses TRBV10-3 and TRBJ1-2; possibly TRBD1 for D (6 bases). The CDR3 contains 14 residues. With 0 bases removed from V and 2 bases from J, the gap between germline ends came to 7 bases. CDR1 is ENHRY, CDR2 SYGVKD, per germline. CDR3 protein: CAISESTGNYGYTF. CDR3 in DNA: TGTGCCATCAGTGAGTCAACAGGGAACTATGGCTACACCTTC.

The J gene is TRBJ1-2, the V gene TRBV7-6, with TRBD1 matching over 7 bases. V gave up 2 bases and J gave up 3 bases; unmatched junction bases: 6. Germline CDR1 reads SGHVS; CDR2 reads FNYEAQ. There are 15 residues in the CDR3. The CDR3: CASSLRPGGDYGYTF. In nucleotides, the CDR3 is TGTGCCAGCAGCTTACGGCCAGGGGGAGACTATGGCTACACCTTC.

The chain joins TRBV14 to TRBJ2-3, with 9 bases matching TRBD2. This CDR3 is built from 15 residues. V lost 0 bases, J lost 5 bases, and 3 bases stayed unmatched. The V gene's germline CDR1 is SGHDN and CDR2 FVKESK. In DNA form, the CDR3 reads TGTGCCAGCAGCCAAGATGGACTAGCGTTAGATACGCAGTATTTT. As protein: CASSQDGLALDTQYF.

The rearrangement links TRBV5-1 to TRBJ1-1; D is perhaps TRBD1 (5 bases). Trimming took off 6 bases at V and 1 base at J, with 10 bases between the two ends. The germline V gene encodes CDR1 SGHRS and CDR2 YFSETQ. The CDR3 contains 13 residues. The CDR3 spells CASTTDKNTEAFF. In DNA, the CDR3 is TGCGCCAGCACCACGGACAAGAACACTGAAGCTTTCTTT.

V is TRBV6-5 and J is TRBJ2-7, with TRBD2 matching over 8 bases. This CDR3 is 15 amino acids long. CDR1 is MNHEY, CDR2 SVGAGI, per germline. The ends lost 5 bases at V and 3 bases at J; junction bases unmatched: 9. The CDR3 protein is CASSTPGGDLYEQYF. CDR3 coding DNA: TGTGCCAGCAGTACTCCGGGAGGGGATCTCTACGAGCAGTACTTC.